This TCR beta chain is from a study of CD8+CD57+ T cells in acquired aplastic anemia. Only patients with CD8+CD57+ cell expansion on flow cytometry were chosen for sequencing. V trimming: 0 bases; J trimming: 3 bases; junction bases outside the gene matches: 4. Germline CDR1 and CDR2: DFQATT and SNEGSKA (reference sequence). This CDR3 region has 14 residues. Genomic DNA, serving as template, underwent TCR beta VDJ and CDR3 profiling. TCRdb re-analysed the reads in MiXCR, keeping a single row per CDR3 protein. This sample has approximately 150,000 distinct CDR3 sequences; about two thirds occur once, and the top ten carry 35% to 50%.

The sample taken for sequencing was sorted CD4+, CD8+, or CD8+CD57+ T cells (not recorded which) from PBMCs. The TCR comes from a human donor with aplastic anemia. The V gene is TRBV20-1, the J gene TRBJ1-2, with 7 positions matching TRBD1. CDR3: CSARDPGQDYGYTF. DNA of the CDR3: TGCAGTGCTAGAGATCCCGGACAGGACTATGGCTACACCTTC.